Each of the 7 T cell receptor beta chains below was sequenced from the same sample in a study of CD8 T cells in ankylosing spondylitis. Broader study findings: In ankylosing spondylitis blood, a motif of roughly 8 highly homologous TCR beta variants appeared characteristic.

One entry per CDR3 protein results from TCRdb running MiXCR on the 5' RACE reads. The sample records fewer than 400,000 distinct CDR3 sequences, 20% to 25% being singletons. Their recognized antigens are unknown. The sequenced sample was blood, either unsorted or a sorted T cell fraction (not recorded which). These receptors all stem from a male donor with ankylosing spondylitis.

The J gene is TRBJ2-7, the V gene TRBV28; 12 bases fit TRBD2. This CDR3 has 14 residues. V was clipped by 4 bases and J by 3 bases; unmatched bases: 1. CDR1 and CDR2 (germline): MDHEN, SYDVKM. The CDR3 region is CASSSTSGGYEQYF. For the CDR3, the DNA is TGTGCCAGCAGTTCGACTAGCGGGGGCTACGAGCAGTACTTC.

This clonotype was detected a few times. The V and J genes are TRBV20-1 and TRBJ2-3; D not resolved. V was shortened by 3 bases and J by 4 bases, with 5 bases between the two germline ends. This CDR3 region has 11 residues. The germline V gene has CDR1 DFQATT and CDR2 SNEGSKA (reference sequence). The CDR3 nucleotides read TGCAGTGCTAGTGGCCCAGATACGCAGTATTTT. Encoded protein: CSASGPDTQYF.

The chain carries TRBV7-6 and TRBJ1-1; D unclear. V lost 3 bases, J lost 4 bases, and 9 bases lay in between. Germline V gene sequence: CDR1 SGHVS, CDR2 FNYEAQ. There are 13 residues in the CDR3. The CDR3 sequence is CASSFGPRTEAFF. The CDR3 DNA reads TGTGCCAGCAGCTTTGGGCCACGCACTGAAGCTTTCTTT.

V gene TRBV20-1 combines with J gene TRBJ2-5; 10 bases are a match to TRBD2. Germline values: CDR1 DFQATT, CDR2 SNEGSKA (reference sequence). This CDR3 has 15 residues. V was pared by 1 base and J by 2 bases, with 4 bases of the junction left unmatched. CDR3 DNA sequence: TGCAGTGCTAGAGCACCACTAGCGGGGCAAGAGACCCAGTACTTC. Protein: CSARAPLAGQETQYF.

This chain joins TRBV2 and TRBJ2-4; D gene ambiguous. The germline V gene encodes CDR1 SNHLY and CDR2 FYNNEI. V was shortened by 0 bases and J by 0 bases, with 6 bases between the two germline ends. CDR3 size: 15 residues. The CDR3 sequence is CASSEALLAKNIQYF. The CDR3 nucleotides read TGTGCCAGCAGTGAAGCATTGCTAGCCAAAAACATTCAGTACTTC. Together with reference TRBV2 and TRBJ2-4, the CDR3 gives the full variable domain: EPEVTQTPSHQVTQMGQEVILRCVPISNHLYFYWYRQILGQKVEFLVSFYNNEISEKSEIFDDQFSVERPDGSNFTLKIRSTKLEDSAMYFCASSEALLAKNIQYFGAGTRLSVL.

The CDR3 nucleotides are TGTGCCAGCAGCTTAGGGGGAACGGGCTATGGCTACACCTTC. This translates into CASSLGGTGYGYTF. V is TRBV7-9 and J is TRBJ1-2; D remains unclear. Trimming shortened V by 1 base and J by 4 bases, and 10 bases separated the two germline ends. This CDR3 contains 14 residues. CDR1 and CDR2 from the germline V gene are SEHNR and FQNEAQ (reference sequence).

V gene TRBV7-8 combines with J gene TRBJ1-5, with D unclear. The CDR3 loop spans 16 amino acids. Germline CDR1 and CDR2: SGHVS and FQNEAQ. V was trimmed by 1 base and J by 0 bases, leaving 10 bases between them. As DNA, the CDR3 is TGTGCCAGCAGCTTAGATTTTACGTATAGCAATCAGCCCCAGCATTTT. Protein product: CASSLDFTYSNQPQHF.